These T cell receptor beta chains were read from a single sample in a study of response to subunit inactivated influenza vaccine. A single record per CDR3 protein comes from TCRdb applying MiXCR to the RT-PCR reads. The table records more than 400,000 distinct CDR3 sequences, 11% of them present only once. The sample here was PBMCs from blood, taken 35 to 45 days after vaccination. All receptors derive from a man aged 50-60 years who received an inactivated influenza vaccine. CDR3s include the opening cysteine and the closing phenylalanine or tryptophan. Each record gives: D gene, CDR3 length, J gene, V gene, clone size, CDR3 DNA, CDR3 protein. The D gene is left open where the match is weak. Clone size appears in some rows only: once, few, many, or a class for an expanded clone.

-	13	TRBJ2-3	TRBV14	few	TGTGCCAGCAGCCAAGATCTGATGGATACGCAGTATTTT	CASSQDLMDTQYF
TRBD2	17	TRBJ2-5	TRBV10-3	many	TGTGCCATCAGTGAGGTTGTAGTTCTAGCGGGGCGCGAGACCCAGTACTTC	CAISEVVVLAGRETQYF
TRBD2	13	TRBJ2-3	TRBV29-1	few	TGCAGCGTTGTGGCTAGCGGGGTAGATACGCAGTATTTT	CSVVASGVDTQYF
TRBD2	12	TRBJ2-1	TRBV29-1	many	TGCAGCGTATCGACTAGCGGGCATGAGCAGTTCTTC	CSVSTSGHEQFF
-	15	TRBJ1-1	TRBV19	-	TGTGCCAGTAGTAGGGGTACAGGGTGGTACACTGAAGCTTTCTTT	CASSRGTGWYTEAFF
-	15	TRBJ1-1	TRBV2	-	TGTGCCAGCAGTGAAGGGGTCAGTATGAACACTGAAGCTTTCTTT	CASSEGVSMNTEAFF
-	14	TRBJ1-1	TRBV16	many	TGTGCCAGCAGCTTGAGGGGCGGGTACACTGAAGCTTTCTTT	CASSLRGGYTEAFF
-	15	TRBJ2-3	TRBV5-5	few	TGTGCCAGCAGCCGGGTAGGGGGGGCTATAGATACGCAGTATTTT	CASSRVGGAIDTQYF
-	15	TRBJ2-3	TRBV3-1	-	TGTGCCAGCAGCCAAGAACGAACGGGCACAGATACGCAGTATTTT	CASSQERTGTDTQYF
TRBD2	13	TRBJ2-3	TRBV28	few	TGTGCCAGCGCTCCTAGCGGGATAGATACGCAGTATTTT	CASAPSGIDTQYF
TRBD1	15	TRBJ2-5	TRBV6-1	few	TGTGCCAGCAGTGAAAACAGGGGGCGCGGAGAGACCCAGTACTTC	CASSENRGRGETQYF
-	17	TRBJ2-2	TRBV5-4	few	TGTGCCAGCAGCTTGGGGACTCCTCGAACTAACACCGGGGAGCTGTTTTTT	CASSLGTPRTNTGELFF
-	13	TRBJ2-3	TRBV29-1	few	TGCAGCGTTGAAAGCCTTCACACAGATACGCAGTATTTT	CSVESLHTDTQYF
TRBD2	16	TRBJ2-5	TRBV20-1	-	TGCAGTGCTAGAGATGAGGTAGCGGGGGTGAGGGAGACCCAGTACTTC	CSARDEVAGVRETQYF
-	16	TRBJ2-2	TRBV4-3	-	TGCGCCAGCAGCCAAGTAGGGGGAGGGCCGACCGGGGAGCTGTTTTTT	CASSQVGGGPTGELFF
-	14	TRBJ2-1	TRBV4-2	many	TGTGCCAGCAGCCAAGATCTCTGGGGGCTTGAGCAGTTCTTC	CASSQDLWGLEQFF
TRBD2	13	TRBJ2-1	TRBV20-1	many	TGCAGTGCTCCGGGACTAGCGCCCAATGAGCAGTTCTTC	CSAPGLAPNEQFF
TRBD2	16	TRBJ2-5	TRBV5-1	few	TGCGCCAGCAGCTCCGGGACTAGCGGGAGGAAAGAGACCCAGTACTTC	CASSSGTSGRKETQYF
TRBD2	14	TRBJ2-1	TRBV9	-	TGTGCCAGCAGCGGGACTAGCGGGATCGGTGAGCAGTTCTTC	CASSGTSGIGEQFF
TRBD1	14	TRBJ2-7	TRBV29-1	-	TGCAGCGTTGAAGACAGGGGGTCGTCCTACGAGCAGTACTTC	CSVEDRGSSYEQYF
TRBD2	17	TRBJ2-1	TRBV4-3	many	TGCGCCAGCAGCCAATACTTTTCCCTAGCGGAGGACAATGAGCAGTTCTTC	CASSQYFSLAEDNEQFF
-	15	TRBJ2-1	TRBV4-1	few	TGCGCCAGCAGGCTAGGAGCGACACATACAAAGGAGCAGTTCTTC	CASRLGATHTKEQFF
-	15	TRBJ2-1	TRBV28	-	TGTGCCAGCGGTGCCCCAGGCGTCTCCTACAATGAGCAGTTCTTC	CASGAPGVSYNEQFF
-	17	TRBJ1-4	TRBV5-1	-	TGCGCCAGCAGCCTAGGGATCACAGGGCCTCTAGATGAAAAACTGTTTTTT	CASSLGITGPLDEKLFF
TRBD2	18	TRBJ2-2	TRBV15	many	TGTGCCACCAGCAGACTCACTAGCGGGGATCTCAACACCGGGGAGCTGTTTTTT	CATSRLTSGDLNTGELFF
-	14	TRBJ1-5	TRBV6-1	-	TGTGCCAGCAGTCAATCGTCCCTCAATCAGCCCCAGCATTTT	CASSQSSLNQPQHF
-	13	TRBJ2-5	TRBV27	-	TGTGCCAGCAAAGGGGGGACGGGAGAGACCCAGTACTTC	CASKGGTGETQYF
-	14	TRBJ1-4	TRBV7-2	-	TGTGCCAGCAGCTCCGGTGCTTTTTATGAAAAACTGTTTTTT	CASSSGAFYEKLFF
TRBD2	17	TRBJ2-5	TRBV20-1	many	TGCAGTGCTAGCTCATTTACTAGCGGGAGGGACCAAGAGACCCAGTACTTC	CSASSFTSGRDQETQYF
TRBD2	15	TRBJ2-3	TRBV12-3/TRBV12-4	few	TGTGCCAGCAGTTCAAGCGGGGGGGCATCGGATACGCAGTATTTT	CASSSSGGASDTQYF
-	16	TRBJ2-3	TRBV11-2	-	TGTGCCAGCAGCTTGGTGGCAGGGGGGAACACAGATACGCAGTATTTT	CASSLVAGGNTDTQYF
-	14	TRBJ1-1	TRBV20-1	few	TGCAGTGCTAGTCCCAACTTAGGTATTACTGAAGCTTTCTTT	CSASPNLGITEAFF
-	11	TRBJ1-1	TRBV29-1	-	TGCAGCGTTGTACAGAACACTGAAGCTTTCTTT	CSVVQNTEAFF
TRBD1	17	TRBJ2-6	TRBV29-1	-	TGCAGCGTTGAAGGTCGGGACAGGGTGACTGGGGCCAACGTCCTGACTTTC	CSVEGRDRVTGANVLTF
-	14	TRBJ1-1	TRBV2	few	TGTGCCAGCAAAGGGGTCCGCGGTAACACTGAAGCTTTCTTT	CASKGVRGNTEAFF
TRBD2	15	TRBJ2-7	TRBV29-1	-	TGCAGCGTTGAAGGGACTAGCGGGGGCTCCTACGAGCAGTACTTC	CSVEGTSGGSYEQYF
-	13	TRBJ1-2	TRBV12-3/TRBV12-4	-	TGTGCCAGCAGTTGGGCACAGGGTTACGGCTACACCTTC	CASSWAQGYGYTF
-	16	TRBJ2-5	TRBV20-1	many	TGCAGTGCCGAGGGCGCGGGACTGTTTGACCAAGAGACCCAGTACTTC	CSAEGAGLFDQETQYF
TRBD2	16	TRBJ2-5	TRBV11-2	many	TGTGCCAGCAGCCAGGGACTAGCGGGGGGCCAAGAGACCCAGTACTTC	CASSQGLAGGQETQYF
-	13	TRBJ1-6	TRBV7-9	-	TGTGCCAGCAGCTTAGGATCCGGGCTGTTCCTCCACTTT	CASSLGSGLFLHF
-	13	TRBJ2-3	TRBV20-1	many	TGCAGTGCTAGAGATCTCATGGAAGATACGCAGTATTTT	CSARDLMEDTQYF
-	15	TRBJ2-2	TRBV20-1	once	TGCAGTGCTAGTCGAGGACGGTCGAACACCGGGGAGCTGTTTTTT	CSASRGRSNTGELFF
TRBD2	14	TRBJ2-5	TRBV12-3/TRBV12-4	many	TGTGCCAGCGGAAAAGCGGGGAGCCAAGAGACCCAGTACTTC	CASGKAGSQETQYF
-	14	TRBJ2-3	TRBV5-5	many	TGTGCCAGCAGCTTGGGGCTACGCACAGATACGCAGTATTTT	CASSLGLRTDTQYF
-	15	TRBJ2-5	TRBV12-3/TRBV12-4	many	TGTGCCAGCAGTTTAGTCGGCACGTACCAAGAGACCCAGTACTTC	CASSLVGTYQETQYF
-	13	TRBJ2-7	TRBV12-3/TRBV12-4	few	TGTGCCAGCAGACTAGCAGCTTCCTACGAGCAGTACTTC	CASRLAASYEQYF
-	15	TRBJ2-7	TRBV12-3/TRBV12-4	-	TGTGCCAGCAGTTTCGGGGGAGGATCCTCCTACGAGCAGTACTTC	CASSFGGGSSYEQYF
TRBD1	15	TRBJ2-1	TRBV6-2/TRBV6-3	few	TGTGCCAGCAGCAACCTGCAGGGGGCGATTAATGAGCAGTTCTTC	CASSNLQGAINEQFF
-	14	TRBJ2-7	TRBV5-1	few	TGCGCCAGCAGCTTACTCTCAGAGACGGGCGAGCAGTACTTC	CASSLLSETGEQYF
-	15	TRBJ1-4	TRBV5-6	few	TGTGCCAGCAGCCGGGATCCAGGGCGGGATGAAAAACTGTTTTTT	CASSRDPGRDEKLFF
-	15	TRBJ2-2	TRBV27	-	TGTGCCAGCAGTCTCTCTAGATCGGTGCGAGAGGAGCTGTTTTTT	CASSLSRSVREELFF
-	14	TRBJ2-7	TRBV6-5	few	TGTGCCAGCAGTTACTCGGCGGGTCGGAACGAGCAGTACTTC	CASSYSAGRNEQYF
-	12	TRBJ2-3	TRBV5-4	many	TGTGCCAGCAGCACGACCTGGGATACGCAGTATTTT	CASSTTWDTQYF
TRBD2	18	TRBJ2-3	TRBV7-8	few	TGTGCCAGCAGCTTAGAAGCGGGAGAGGTTGTTTGGACAGATACGCAGTATTTT	CASSLEAGEVVWTDTQYF